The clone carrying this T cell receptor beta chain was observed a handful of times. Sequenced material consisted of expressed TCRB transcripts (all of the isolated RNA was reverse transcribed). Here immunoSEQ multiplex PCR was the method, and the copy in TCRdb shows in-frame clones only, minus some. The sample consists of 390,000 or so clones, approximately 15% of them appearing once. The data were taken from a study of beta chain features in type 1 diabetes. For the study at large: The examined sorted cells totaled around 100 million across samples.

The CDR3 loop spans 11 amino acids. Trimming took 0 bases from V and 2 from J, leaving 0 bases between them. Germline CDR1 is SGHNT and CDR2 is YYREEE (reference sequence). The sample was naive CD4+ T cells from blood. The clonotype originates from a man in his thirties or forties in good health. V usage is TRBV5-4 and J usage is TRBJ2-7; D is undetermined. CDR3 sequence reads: CASSLAYEQYF. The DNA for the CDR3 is TGTGCCAGCAGCTTGGCCTACGAGCAGTACTTC.